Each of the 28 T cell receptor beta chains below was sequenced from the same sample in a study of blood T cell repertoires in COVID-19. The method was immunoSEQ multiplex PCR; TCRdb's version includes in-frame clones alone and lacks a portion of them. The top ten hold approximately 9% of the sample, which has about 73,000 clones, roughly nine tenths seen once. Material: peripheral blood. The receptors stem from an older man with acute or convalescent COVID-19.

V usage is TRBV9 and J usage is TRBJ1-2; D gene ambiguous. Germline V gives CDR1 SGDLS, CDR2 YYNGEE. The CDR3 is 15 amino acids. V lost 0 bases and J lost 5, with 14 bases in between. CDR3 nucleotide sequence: TGTGCCAGCAGCGTAGATCCCAGGCTCGATTATGGCTACACCTTC. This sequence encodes CASSVDPRLDYGYTF.

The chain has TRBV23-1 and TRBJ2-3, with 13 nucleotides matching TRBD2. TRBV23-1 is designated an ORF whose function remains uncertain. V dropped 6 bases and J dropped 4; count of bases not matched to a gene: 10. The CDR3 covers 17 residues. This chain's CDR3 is CASSLGTSGKISDTQYF. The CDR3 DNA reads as TGCGCCAGCAGCCTGGGGACTAGCGGGAAGATCTCAGATACGCAGTATTTT.

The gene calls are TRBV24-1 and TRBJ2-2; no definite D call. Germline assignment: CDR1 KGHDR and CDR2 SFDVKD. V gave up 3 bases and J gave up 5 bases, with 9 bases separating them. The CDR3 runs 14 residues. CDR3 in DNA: TGTGCCACCAGTGATCCCGTGAGAACCGGGGAGCTGTTTTTT. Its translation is CATSDPVRTGELFF.

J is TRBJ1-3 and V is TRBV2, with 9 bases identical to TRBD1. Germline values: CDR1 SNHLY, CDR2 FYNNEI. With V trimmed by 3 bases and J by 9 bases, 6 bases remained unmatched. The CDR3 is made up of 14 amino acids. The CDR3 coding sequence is TGTGCCAGCAGTGACCTAAGACAGGGGGGCACCATATATTTT. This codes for CASSDLRQGGTIYF.

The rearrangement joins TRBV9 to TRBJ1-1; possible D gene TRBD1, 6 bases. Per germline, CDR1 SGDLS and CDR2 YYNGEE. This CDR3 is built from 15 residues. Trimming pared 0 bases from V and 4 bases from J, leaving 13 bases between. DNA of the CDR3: TGTGCCAGCAGCGTAGTTAGGACAGCAGGCACTGAAGCTTTCTTT. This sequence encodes CASSVVRTAGTEAFF. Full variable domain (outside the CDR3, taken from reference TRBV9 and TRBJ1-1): DSGVTQTPKHLITATGQRVTLRCSPRSGDLSVYWYQQSLDQGLQFLIQYYNGEERAKGNILERFSAQQFPDLHSELNLSSLELGDSALYFCASSVVRTAGTEAFFGQGTRLTVV.

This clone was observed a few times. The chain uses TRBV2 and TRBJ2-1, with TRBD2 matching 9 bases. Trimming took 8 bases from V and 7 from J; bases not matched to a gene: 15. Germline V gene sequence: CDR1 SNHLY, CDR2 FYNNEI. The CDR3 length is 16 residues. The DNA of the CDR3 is TGTGCCAGCTCTTTTCGCGGTGCGGGAGGGGCTAATGAGCAGTTCTTC. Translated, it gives CASSFRGAGGANEQFF.

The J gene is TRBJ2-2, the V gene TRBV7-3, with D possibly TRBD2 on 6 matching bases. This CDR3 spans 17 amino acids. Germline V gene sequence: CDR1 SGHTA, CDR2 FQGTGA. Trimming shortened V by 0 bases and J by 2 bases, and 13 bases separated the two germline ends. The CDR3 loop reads CASSLTDHGRNTGELFF. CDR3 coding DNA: TGTGCCAGCAGCTTAACGGACCACGGGAGAAACACCGGGGAGCTGTTTTTT.

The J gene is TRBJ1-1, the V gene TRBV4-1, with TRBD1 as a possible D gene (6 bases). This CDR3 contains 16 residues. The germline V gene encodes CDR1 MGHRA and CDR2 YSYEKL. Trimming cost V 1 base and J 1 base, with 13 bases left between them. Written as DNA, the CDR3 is TGCGCCAGCAGCCAAGGATTGGGGGGGGCGAACACTGAAGCTTTCTTT. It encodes CASSQGLGGANTEAFF.

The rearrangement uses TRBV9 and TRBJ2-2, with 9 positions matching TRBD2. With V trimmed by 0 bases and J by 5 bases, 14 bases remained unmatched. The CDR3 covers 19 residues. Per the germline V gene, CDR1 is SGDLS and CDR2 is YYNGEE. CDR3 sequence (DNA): TGTGCCAGCAGCGTAGCTCCCCGATCCGGGACTAGCAGAACCGGGGAGCTGTTTTTT. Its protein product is CASSVAPRSGTSRTGELFF.

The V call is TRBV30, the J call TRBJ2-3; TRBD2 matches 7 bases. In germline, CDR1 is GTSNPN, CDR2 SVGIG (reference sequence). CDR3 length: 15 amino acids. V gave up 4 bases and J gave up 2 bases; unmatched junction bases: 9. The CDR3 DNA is TGTGCCTGGAAAGCCATCGGACTAGACACAGATACGCAGTATTTT. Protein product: CAWKAIGLDTDTQYF.

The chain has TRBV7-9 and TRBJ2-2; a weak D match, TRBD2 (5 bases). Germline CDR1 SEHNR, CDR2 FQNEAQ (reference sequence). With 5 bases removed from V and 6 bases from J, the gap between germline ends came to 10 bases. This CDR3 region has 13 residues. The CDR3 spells CASSNPSPGELFF. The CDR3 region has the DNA TGTGCCAGCAGCAATCCTAGCCCCGGGGAGCTGTTTTTT.

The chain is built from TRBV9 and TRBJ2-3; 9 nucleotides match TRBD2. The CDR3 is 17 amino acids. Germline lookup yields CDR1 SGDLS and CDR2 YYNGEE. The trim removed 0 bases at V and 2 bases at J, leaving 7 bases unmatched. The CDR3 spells CASSVVASGTVTDTQYF. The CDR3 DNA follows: TGTGCCAGCAGCGTAGTTGCTAGCGGGACTGTCACAGATACGCAGTATTTT. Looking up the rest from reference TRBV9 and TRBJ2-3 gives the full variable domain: DSGVTQTPKHLITATGQRVTLRCSPRSGDLSVYWYQQSLDQGLQFLIQYYNGEERAKGNILERFSAQQFPDLHSELNLSSLELGDSALYFCASSVVASGTVTDTQYFGPGTRLTVL.

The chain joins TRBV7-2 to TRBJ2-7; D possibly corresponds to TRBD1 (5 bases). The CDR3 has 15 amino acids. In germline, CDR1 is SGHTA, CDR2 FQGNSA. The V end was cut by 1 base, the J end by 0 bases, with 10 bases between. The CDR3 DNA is TGTGCCAGCAGCTTAGATCCAGGGTACTCCTACGAGCAGTACTTC. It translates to CASSLDPGYSYEQYF.

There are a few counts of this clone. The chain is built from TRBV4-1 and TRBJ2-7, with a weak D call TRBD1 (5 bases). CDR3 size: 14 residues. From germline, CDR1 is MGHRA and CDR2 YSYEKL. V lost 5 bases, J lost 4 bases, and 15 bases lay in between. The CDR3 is CASSSPGRRYEQYF. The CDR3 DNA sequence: TGCGCCAGCAGCTCTCCAGGGCGGAGATACGAGCAGTACTTC.

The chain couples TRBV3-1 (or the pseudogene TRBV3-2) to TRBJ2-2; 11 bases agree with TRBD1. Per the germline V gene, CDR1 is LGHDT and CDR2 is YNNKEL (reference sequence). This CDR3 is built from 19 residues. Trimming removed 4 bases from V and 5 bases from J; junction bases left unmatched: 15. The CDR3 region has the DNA TGTGCCAGCAGCCGAGGGACAGGGGGTATCAGACCGGGGACCGGGGAGCTGTTTTTT. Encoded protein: CASSRGTGGIRPGTGELFF.

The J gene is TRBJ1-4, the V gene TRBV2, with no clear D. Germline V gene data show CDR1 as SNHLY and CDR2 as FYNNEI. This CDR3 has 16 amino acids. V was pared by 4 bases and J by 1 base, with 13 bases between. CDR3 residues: CASSVQSPLTNEKLFF. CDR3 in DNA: TGTGCCAGCAGTGTACAGTCCCCCTTAACTAATGAAAAACTGTTTTTT.

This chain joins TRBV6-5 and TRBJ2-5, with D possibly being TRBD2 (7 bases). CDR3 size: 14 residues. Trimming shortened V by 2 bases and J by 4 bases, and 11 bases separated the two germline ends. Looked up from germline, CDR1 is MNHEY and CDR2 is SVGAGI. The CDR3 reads CASSYEGGGETQYF. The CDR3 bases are TGTGCCAGCAGTTACGAGGGGGGGGGAGAGACCCAGTACTTC.

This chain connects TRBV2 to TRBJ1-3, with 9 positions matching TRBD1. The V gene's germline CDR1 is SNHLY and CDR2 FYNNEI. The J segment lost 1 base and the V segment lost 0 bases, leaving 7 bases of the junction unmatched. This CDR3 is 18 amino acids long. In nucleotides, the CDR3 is TGTGCCAGCAGTGAAGCCCTGGACAGGGGATTTTCTGGAAACACCATATATTTT. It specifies CASSEALDRGFSGNTIYF.

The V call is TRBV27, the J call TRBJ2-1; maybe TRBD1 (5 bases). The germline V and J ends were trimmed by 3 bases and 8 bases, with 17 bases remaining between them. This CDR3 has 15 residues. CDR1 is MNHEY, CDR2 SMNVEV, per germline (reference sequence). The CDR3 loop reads CASSLGKHARDEQFF. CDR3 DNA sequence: TGTGCCAGCAGTTTGGGTAAGCACGCCAGGGATGAGCAGTTCTTC.

CDR3 DNA: TGTGCCAGCTCTGTACAGGGGACCAACACTGAAGCTTTCTTT. It specifies CASSVQGTNTEAFF. V is TRBV18 and J is TRBJ1-1; TRBD1 matches 7 bases. V dropped 6 bases and J dropped 2; count of bases not matched to a gene: 6. Germline CDR1 reads KGHSH; CDR2 reads LQKENI. The CDR3 has 14 residues.

For the CDR3, the DNA is TGTGCCAGCAGTTACCTCGAACAGGGAGGGAGAGGACAGCCCCAGCATTTT. Amino acids: CASSYLEQGGRGQPQHF. The chain recombines TRBV6-2 or TRBV6-3 with TRBJ1-5, with TRBD1 as a possible D gene (6 bases). Germline V CDR1 and CDR2: MNHEY, SVGEGT. This CDR3 is 17 amino acids long. Deletions cut 2 bases from V and 7 bases from J, with 21 bases between.

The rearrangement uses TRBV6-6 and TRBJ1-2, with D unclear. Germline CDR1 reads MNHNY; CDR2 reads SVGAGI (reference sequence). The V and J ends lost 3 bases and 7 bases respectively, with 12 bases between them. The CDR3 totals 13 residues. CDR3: CASSYVPAGGYTF. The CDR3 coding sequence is TGTGCCAGCAGTTATGTCCCAGCAGGTGGCTACACCTTC.

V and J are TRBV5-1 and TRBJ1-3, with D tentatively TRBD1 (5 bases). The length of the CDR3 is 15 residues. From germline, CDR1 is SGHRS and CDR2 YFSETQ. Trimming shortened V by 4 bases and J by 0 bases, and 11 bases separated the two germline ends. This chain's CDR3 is CASSPDTVSGNTIYF. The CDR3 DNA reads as TGCGCCAGCAGCCCGGACACTGTCTCTGGAAACACCATATATTTT.

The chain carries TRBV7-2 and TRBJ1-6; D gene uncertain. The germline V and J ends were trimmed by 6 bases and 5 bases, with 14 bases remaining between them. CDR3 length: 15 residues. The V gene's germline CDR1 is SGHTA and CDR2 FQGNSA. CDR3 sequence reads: CASSPWEGHNSPLHF. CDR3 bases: TGTGCCAGCAGTCCGTGGGAGGGCCATAATTCACCCCTCCACTTT.

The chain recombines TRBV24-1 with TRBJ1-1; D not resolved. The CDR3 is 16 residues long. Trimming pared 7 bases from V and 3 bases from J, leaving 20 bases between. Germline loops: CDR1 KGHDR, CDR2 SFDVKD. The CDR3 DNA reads TGTGCCACCAGGGCCTCAAGAGAGGGTGTGGACACTGAAGCTTTCTTT. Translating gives CATRASREGVDTEAFF.

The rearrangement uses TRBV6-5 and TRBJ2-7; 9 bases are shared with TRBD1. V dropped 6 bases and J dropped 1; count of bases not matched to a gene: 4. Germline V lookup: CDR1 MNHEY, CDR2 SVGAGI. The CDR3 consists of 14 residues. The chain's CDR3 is CASRTGTGSYEQYF. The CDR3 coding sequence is TGTGCCAGCAGGACCGGGACAGGGTCCTACGAGCAGTACTTC.

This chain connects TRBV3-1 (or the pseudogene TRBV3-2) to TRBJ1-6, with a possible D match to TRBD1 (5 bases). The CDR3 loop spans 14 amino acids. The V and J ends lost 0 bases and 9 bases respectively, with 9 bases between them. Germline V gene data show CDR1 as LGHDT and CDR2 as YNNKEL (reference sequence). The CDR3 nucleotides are TGTGCCAGCAGCCAAGACAGGGTAATTTCACCCCTCCACTTT. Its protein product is CASSQDRVISPLHF.

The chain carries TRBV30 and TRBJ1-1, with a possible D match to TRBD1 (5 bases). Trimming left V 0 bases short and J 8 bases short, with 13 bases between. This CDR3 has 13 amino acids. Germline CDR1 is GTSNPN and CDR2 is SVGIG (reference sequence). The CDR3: CAWSVQVMTEAFF. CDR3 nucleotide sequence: TGTGCCTGGAGTGTACAGGTTATGACCGAAGCTTTCTTT.